This T cell receptor (beta chain) was recovered during a study of OX40 agonist ivuxolimab in advanced cancers. Turning to the study itself: Clinicians treated patients with ivuxolimab, an agonistic anti-OX40 (CD134) antibody.

This clone was seen more than once but under ten times. Its matching antigen is unknown. Profiled with immunoSEQ multiplex PCR; TCRdb holds only in-frame clones, not every one. The sample consists of 80,000 to 100,000 clones, roughly nine tenths of them appearing once. The CDR3 covers 15 residues. Unmatched junction bases numbered 2, after V lost 0 bases and J lost 2 bases. Germline CDR1 and CDR2: SGHRS and YFSETQ. Study results and limitations: Relative to CD4+, CD8+ T cells held more expanded clones on average.

This chain links TRBV5-1 with TRBJ2-7, with 10 bases matching TRBD1. The material sequenced was CD4+ or CD8+ T cells sorted from blood, taken in a trial of the OX40 agonist ivuxolimab. This TCR was recovered from an adult with an advanced solid tumor such as melanoma, head and neck, liver or kidney cancer. CDR3 nucleotide sequence: TGCGCCAGCAGCTTGGAGGGACAGGGGCCCTACGAGCAGTACTTC. Amino acid sequence: CASSLEGQGPYEQYF.